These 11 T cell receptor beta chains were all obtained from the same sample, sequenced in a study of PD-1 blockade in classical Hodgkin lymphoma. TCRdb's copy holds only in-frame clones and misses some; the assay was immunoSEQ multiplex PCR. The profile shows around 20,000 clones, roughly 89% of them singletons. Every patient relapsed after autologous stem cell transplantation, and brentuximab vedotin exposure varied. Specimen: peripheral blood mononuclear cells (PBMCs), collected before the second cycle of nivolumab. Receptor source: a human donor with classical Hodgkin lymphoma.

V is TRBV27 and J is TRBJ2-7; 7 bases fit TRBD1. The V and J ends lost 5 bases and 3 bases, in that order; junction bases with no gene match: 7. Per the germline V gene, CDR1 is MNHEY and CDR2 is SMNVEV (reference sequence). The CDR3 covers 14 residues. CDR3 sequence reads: CASSMKQGFYEQYF. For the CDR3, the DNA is TGTGCCAGCAGTATGAAACAGGGGTTCTACGAGCAGTACTTC.

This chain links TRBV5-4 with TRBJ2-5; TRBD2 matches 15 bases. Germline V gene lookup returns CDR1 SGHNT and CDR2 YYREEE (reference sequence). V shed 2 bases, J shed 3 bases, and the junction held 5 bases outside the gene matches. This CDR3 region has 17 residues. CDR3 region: CASSFGLAGGPEETQYF. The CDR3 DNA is TGTGCCAGCAGCTTCGGACTAGCGGGGGGGCCAGAAGAGACCCAGTACTTC.

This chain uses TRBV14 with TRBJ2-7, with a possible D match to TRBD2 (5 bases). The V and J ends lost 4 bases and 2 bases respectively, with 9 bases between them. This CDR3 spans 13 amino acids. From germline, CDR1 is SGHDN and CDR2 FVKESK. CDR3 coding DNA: TGTGCCAGCAGCCGGTCGCGGGCCTACGAGCAGTACTTC. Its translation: CASSRSRAYEQYF.

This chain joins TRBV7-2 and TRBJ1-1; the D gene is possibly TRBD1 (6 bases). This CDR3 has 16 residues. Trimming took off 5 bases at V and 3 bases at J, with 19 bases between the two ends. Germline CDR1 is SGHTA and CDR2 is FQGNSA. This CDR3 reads CASSPPRTDRDTEAFF. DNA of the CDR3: TGTGCCAGCAGCCCCCCTCGGACAGATAGGGACACTGAAGCTTTCTTT.

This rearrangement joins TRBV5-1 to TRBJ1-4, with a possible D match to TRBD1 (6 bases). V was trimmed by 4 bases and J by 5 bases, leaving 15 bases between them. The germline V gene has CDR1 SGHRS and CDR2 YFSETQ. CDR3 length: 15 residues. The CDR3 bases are TGCGCCAGCAGCGTGATGGGGGCGACGAATGAAAAACTGTTTTTT. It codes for CASSVMGATNEKLFF.

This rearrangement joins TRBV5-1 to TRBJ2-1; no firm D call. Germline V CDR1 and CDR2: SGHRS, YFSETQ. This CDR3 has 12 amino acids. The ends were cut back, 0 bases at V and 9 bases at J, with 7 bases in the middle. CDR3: CASSLGLGEQFF. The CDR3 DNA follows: TGCGCCAGCAGCTTGGGACTGGGTGAGCAGTTCTTC.

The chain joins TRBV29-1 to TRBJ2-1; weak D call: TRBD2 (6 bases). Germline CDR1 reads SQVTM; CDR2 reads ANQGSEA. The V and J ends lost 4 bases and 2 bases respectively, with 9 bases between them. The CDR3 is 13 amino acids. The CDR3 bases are TGCAGCGTTGTGCGGGGAACCTACAATGAGCAGTTCTTC. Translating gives CSVVRGTYNEQFF.

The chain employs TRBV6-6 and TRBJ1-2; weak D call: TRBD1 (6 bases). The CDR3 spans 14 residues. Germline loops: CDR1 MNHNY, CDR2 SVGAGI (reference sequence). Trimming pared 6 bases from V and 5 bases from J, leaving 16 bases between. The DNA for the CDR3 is TGTGCCAGCAGACACACTACAGGGCTGTATGGCTACACCTTC. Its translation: CASRHTTGLYGYTF.

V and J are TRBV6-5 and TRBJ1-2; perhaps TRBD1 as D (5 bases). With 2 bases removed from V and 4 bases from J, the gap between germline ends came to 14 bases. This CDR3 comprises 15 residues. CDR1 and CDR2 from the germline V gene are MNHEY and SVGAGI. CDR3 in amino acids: CASSYVGAGGYGYTF. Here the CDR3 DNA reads TGTGCCAGCAGTTACGTAGGCGCGGGGGGCTATGGCTACACCTTC.

The CDR3 sequence: CASSDIWRGANEKLFF. DNA of the CDR3: TGCGCCAGCAGTGACATTTGGAGGGGAGCTAATGAAAAACTGTTTTTT. The chain is built from TRBV10-2 and TRBJ1-4; maybe TRBD1 (5 bases). This CDR3 spans 16 amino acids. The V and J ends lost 3 bases and 3 bases respectively, with 14 bases between them. The germline V gene encodes CDR1 WSHSY and CDR2 SAAADI.

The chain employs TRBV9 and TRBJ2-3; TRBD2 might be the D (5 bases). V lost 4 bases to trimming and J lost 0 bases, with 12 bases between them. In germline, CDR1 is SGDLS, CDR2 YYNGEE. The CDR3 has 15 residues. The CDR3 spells CASSKEAPSTDTQYF. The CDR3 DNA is TGTGCCAGCAGCAAGGAGGCCCCTAGCACAGATACGCAGTATTTT.